These 2 T cell receptor beta chains were all obtained from the same sample, sequenced in a study of shared clonotypes between healthy human individuals. Only in-frame clones appear in the TCRdb table, and some are missing; sequencing was by immunoSEQ multiplex PCR. The sample holds under 650,000 clones, almost 97% seen once. The sequenced sample consisted of naive CD4+ T cells sorted from blood. The subset: CD45RA+ positively selected. These TCRs come from a woman aged 25 to 39 in good health.

The genes are TRBV9 and TRBJ2-5, with unresolved D. The CDR3 extends over 11 amino acids. V was trimmed by 3 bases and J by 9 bases, leaving 9 bases between them. Looked up from germline, CDR1 is SGDLS and CDR2 is YYNGEE. The CDR3 is CASSGGEAQYF. The CDR3 coding sequence is TGTGCCAGCAGCGGAGGCGAGGCCCAGTACTTC.

A single count supports this clone. The chain is built from TRBV27 and TRBJ2-2; 8 nucleotides align to TRBD1. Unmatched junction bases numbered 6, after V lost 7 bases and J lost 2 bases. CDR1 is MNHEY, CDR2 SMNVEV, per germline (reference sequence). The CDR3 has 15 amino acids. CDR3 residues: CASTRTGPNTGELFF. The CDR3 coding sequence is TGTGCCAGCACCCGGACAGGGCCAAACACCGGGGAGCTGTTTTTT.